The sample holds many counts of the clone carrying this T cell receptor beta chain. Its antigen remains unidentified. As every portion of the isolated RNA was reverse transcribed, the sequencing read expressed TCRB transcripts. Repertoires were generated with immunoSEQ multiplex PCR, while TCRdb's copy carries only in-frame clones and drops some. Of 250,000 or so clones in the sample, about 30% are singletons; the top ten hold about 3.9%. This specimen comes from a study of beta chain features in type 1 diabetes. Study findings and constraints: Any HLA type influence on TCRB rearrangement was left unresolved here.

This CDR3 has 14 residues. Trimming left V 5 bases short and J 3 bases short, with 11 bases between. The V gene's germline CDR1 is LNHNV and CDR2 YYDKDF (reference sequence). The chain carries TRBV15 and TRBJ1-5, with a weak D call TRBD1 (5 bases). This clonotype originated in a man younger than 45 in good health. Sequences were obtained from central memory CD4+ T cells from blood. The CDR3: CATSGDGNNQPQHF. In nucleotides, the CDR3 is TGTGCCACCAGCGGGGACGGGAACAATCAGCCCCAGCATTTT.